This T cell receptor (beta chain) originates from a study of regulatory T cells in long-lasting Graves disease. This clonotype was observed at least ten times. Its target is unknown. Regarding the study as a whole: Persistent-disease Graves' patients showed less TCR diversity than new cases.

Specified time point: persistent/refractory GD, antithyroid drugs over 5 years with positive TRAb. Following extraction of RNA from PBMCs, that RNA was used to make the TCR library. Construction of the TCR beta libraries employed iRepertoire HTBI primers in conjunction with Arm-PCR of CDR3 regions. Original methodology: The samples yielded approximately 62 TRBV and about 15 TRBJ segments. TCRdb recomputed calls from the multiplex PCR reads with MiXCR, one row per CDR3 protein. The V and J calls shown here were made by TCRdb, not taken from the authors' results. The sample records some 370,000 distinct CDR3 sequences, roughly 23% being singletons. This specimen consisted of peripheral blood mononuclear cells (PBMCs), obtained when the disease was refractory, from a patient treated with antithyroid drugs. The receptor comes from a woman between 35 and 50 years old with Graves disease.

CDR3 loop: CASSFGVGDYGETQYF. CDR3 nucleotides: TGTGCCAGCAGTTTCGGGGTCGGGGATTATGGGGAGACCCAGTACTTC. The J gene is TRBJ2-5, the V gene TRBV12-3 or TRBV12-4; possible D gene TRBD2, 5 bases. Deletions cut 3 bases from V and 5 bases from J, with 19 bases between. The CDR3 has 16 amino acids.